The next 2 T cell receptor beta chains were all read from a single sample in a study of blood T cell repertoires in COVID-19. Assay: immunoSEQ multiplex PCR; the TCRdb copy retains only in-frame clones and omits some. This table holds 150,000 to 170,000 clones, around 80% found once. Material: PBMCs or T cells enriched from blood (not recorded which). Source of these receptors: a man in his fifties who had recovered from COVID-19.

The gene calls are TRBV2 and TRBJ1-5; the D is unclear. The V gene's germline CDR1 is SNHLY and CDR2 FYNNEI. The CDR3 runs to 13 residues. V lost 3 bases and J lost 6, with 9 bases in between. CDR3 region: CASSEEGFQPQHF. CDR3 bases: TGTGCCAGCAGTGAGGAGGGTTTTCAGCCCCAGCATTTT.

The chain recombines TRBV19 with TRBJ2-1; 11 bases fit TRBD2. V lost 5 bases, J lost 6 bases, and 6 bases stayed unmatched. Germline CDR1 and CDR2: LNHDA and SQIVND (reference sequence). The CDR3 loop spans 15 amino acids. CDR3 in DNA: TGTGCCAGTAGTCGTTCTAGCGGGGGGATCAATGAGCAGTTCTTC. As protein: CASSRSSGGINEQFF.